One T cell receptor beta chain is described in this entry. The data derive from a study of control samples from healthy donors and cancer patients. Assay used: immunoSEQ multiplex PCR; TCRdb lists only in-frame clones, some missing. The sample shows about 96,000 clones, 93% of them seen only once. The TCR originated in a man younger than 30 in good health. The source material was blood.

CDR3 protein: CASSQGRGFYNEQFF. CDR3 in DNA: TGTGCCAGCTCCCAAGGGAGAGGGTTCTACAATGAGCAGTTCTTC. This chain links TRBV27 with TRBJ2-1, with D maybe TRBD2 (5 bases). V lost 8 bases and J 3 bases, leaving 17 bases between the germline ends. Germline lookup yields CDR1 MNHEY and CDR2 SMNVEV (reference sequence). The CDR3 has 15 amino acids.